Listed here is a single T cell receptor beta chain. The target of this receptor is not known. One base away there is no much larger clone; base qualities are not given. Participants in the prospective study were enrolled through a virtual design, were aged about 18 to 89 years, and lived in roughly 26 United States geographic areas. In the prospective study, cohorts were assigned on the basis of participant-reported clinical history obtained from a screening survey and a study questionnaire. Exposed participants were defined as having been in contact with someone with a PCR-confirmed or clinician-diagnosed COVID-19 case within 2 weeks of study entry. In the prospective study, mobile phlebotomists collected whole blood, serum and a nasopharyngeal or oropharyngeal swab from each participant. Participants in the prospective study had the option to provide additional blood draws and questionnaires over an approximately 2-month period. Before DNA extraction, prospective study blood samples were shipped either frozen or at room temperature.

The source of the sample is a study of blood T cell repertoires in COVID-19 (dated by TCRdb to the early 2020s). At the level of the whole study: Samples covering the acute and convalescent phases of COVID-19 were provided by collaborators in the United States, Italy and Spain. Samples came from the ongoing ImmuneRACE study (first 160 participants) plus 1,254 subjects from 6 global collaborators. The repertoires were released in a freely available public database meant as a resource for research on the immune response to SARS-CoV-2. The dataset comprised deeply sampled blood TCRbeta repertoires from subjects exposed to, actively infected with, or recovered from COVID-19. The prospective study material was composed of cDNA or gDNA derived from T cells, B-cell-depleted T cells, or PBMCs. HLA class I and class II types, where available, came from metadata supplied by the sample provider rather than from assay-based typing. Sample metadata almost always included a de-identified subject ID, COVID-19 status, age in years and sex.

The immunoSEQ Assay, a bias-controlled multiplex PCR, was used to amplify TCRbeta CDR3 regions from genomic DNA. Processing in the source paper ran as follows. The number of nucleated cells in each sample was estimated from the amplification of reference gene primers within the assay. To quantify the absolute abundance of each unique TCRbeta CDR3 rearrangement, sequence reads were collapsed and filtered. Productive Simpson clonality was computed per sample as the square root of Simpson's diversity index over productive rearrangements. Drawn from immuneACCESS, this table holds only the in-frame rearrangements with V and J called that TCRdb kept. Clones are partly lost; checked studies trace under half to an unresolved V gene and leave the rest unexplained. The DNA gave D and trimming, while V, J and clone size come from that table. The sample contains fewer than 350,000 clones, 88% of them found a single time. The ten largest clones add up to 1% of the sample.

The investigation overall reported the following: How much clinical and demographic metadata was included differed by source and by participant, and the metadata was provided uncurated.

According to the germline V gene (reference sequence), CDR1 reads SEHNR and CDR2 reads FQNEAQ. Unmatched junction bases come to 5, with V trimmed by 0 bases and J by 4 bases. The CDR3 starts with the cysteine, ends with the phenylalanine, and has 16 residues. The only DNA kept is the CDR3, 48 bases in frame from the first base. Sample: PBMCs or T cells enriched from blood (not recorded which). This clonotype originated in a woman aged 25 to 39 who had been exposed to COVID-19. The chain links TRBV7-9 with TRBJ1-5; the junction holds 8 bases that match TRBD1. The CDR3 in this case is CASSLAHQGANQPQHF. The DNA reads TGTGCCAGCAGCTTAGCCCACCAGGGGGCGAATCAGCCCCAGCATTTT. The full variable domain, with segments outside the CDR3 supplied by the reference TRBV7-9 and TRBJ1-5 proteins, appears as DTGVSQNPRHKITKRGQNVTFRCDPISEHNRLYWYRQTLGQGPEFLTYFQNEAQLEKSRLLSDRFSAERPKGSFSTLEIQRTEQGDSAMYLCASSLAHQGANQPQHFGDGTRLSIL.